Listed here are 20 T cell receptor beta chains from one sample, sequenced in a study of T cells in localized non-small cell lung cancer. Profiling relied on immunoSEQ multiplex PCR, and the TCRdb table lists in-frame clones only, not all of them. The sample has roughly 25,000 clones, around 85% seen once. Sequenced here: peripheral blood, sampled before any cancer treatment. The receptor source for this set is a male donor aged 60 or over with stage II squamous cell lung carcinoma.

This chain connects TRBV13 to TRBJ2-5; possible D gene TRBD2, 6 bases. The germline CDR1 and CDR2 sequences are PRHDT and FYEKMQ (reference sequence). Deletions cut 3 bases from V and 4 bases from J, with 12 bases between. The CDR3 loop spans 14 amino acids. The CDR3 region has the DNA TGTGCCAGCAGCTTGATGCGGGGTGCAGAGACCCAGTACTTC. Translated: CASSLMRGAETQYF.

This clone has only a few counts. The V and J genes are TRBV28 and TRBJ1-5; D call uncertain. CDR1 and CDR2 (germline): MDHEN, SYDVKM. V shed 6 bases and J shed 2 bases, with 11 bases lying between them. The CDR3 length is 14 residues. The CDR3 region is CASSLNGGNQPQHF. In DNA, the CDR3 is TGTGCCAGCAGCCTCAATGGGGGCAATCAGCCCCAGCATTTT.

The chain is built from TRBV19 and TRBJ2-1; 14 bases map to TRBD2. Unmatched junction bases numbered 10, after V lost 7 bases and J lost 11 bases. Germline assignment: CDR1 LNHDA and CDR2 SQIVND (reference sequence). The CDR3 is made up of 15 amino acids. Here the CDR3 DNA reads TGTGCCAGTACTCCCATAGGACTAGCGGGGGGTAAGCAGTTCTTC. This translates into CASTPIGLAGGKQFF. Combining the CDR3 with reference TRBV19 and TRBJ2-1 gives the whole variable domain DGGITQSPKYLFRKEGQNVTLSCEQNLNHDAMYWYRQDPGQGLRLIYYSQIVNDFQKGDIAEGYSVSREKKESFPLTVTSAQKNPTAFYLCASTPIGLAGGKQFFGPGTRLTVL.

The CDR3 loop is CASGTGAKETQYF. The CDR3 DNA is TGTGCCAGCGGTACGGGGGCGAAGGAGACCCAGTACTTC. The V gene is TRBV6-4, the J gene TRBJ2-5; D possibly uses TRBD1 or TRBD2 (6 bases each). Germline lookup yields CDR1 MRHNA and CDR2 SNTAGT. Trimming removed 8 bases from V and 5 bases from J, with 15 bases in between. This CDR3 has 13 amino acids.

Notes on this clone: One end of the junction varies from germline; a read error may be responsible. The V gene is TRBV7-2, the J gene TRBJ1-1; D is uncertain. Germline-derived CDR1 and CDR2 are SGHTA and FQGNSA. The CDR3 has 14 residues. The DNA of the CDR3 is TGTGCCAGCAGCTTAGGTAGGATCAACAGTGAAGCTTTCTTT. Encoded protein: CASSLGRINSEAFF.

This chain connects TRBV6-5 to TRBJ2-1; no clear D. Trimming cost V 4 bases and J 12 bases, with 10 bases left between them. The CDR3 runs to 11 residues. CDR1 and CDR2 from the germline V gene are MNHEY and SVGAGI. CDR3 DNA: TGTGCCAGCAGTTCCATCTCTGGGCAGTTCTTC. Amino acids: CASSSISGQFF.

The chain employs TRBV29-1 and TRBJ2-6; D is ambiguous. V lost 7 bases and J lost 4, with 14 bases in between. The CDR3 is 14 amino acids. Germline assignment: CDR1 SQVTM and CDR2 ANQGSEA. CDR3 loop: CSAHDGSGANVLTF. The DNA for the CDR3 is TGCAGCGCCCATGATGGCTCCGGGGCCAACGTCCTGACTTTC.

This chain connects TRBV6-1 to TRBJ1-5, with TRBD1 matching 11 bases. The CDR3 extends over 15 amino acids. Germline assignment: CDR1 MNHNS and CDR2 SASEGT. The junction had 9 bases not matched to a gene; V was cut back by 5 bases and J by 9 bases. DNA of the CDR3: TGTGCCAGCAGTCCACAGGGACAGGGGGTAAGGCCCCAGCATTTT. Its protein product is CASSPQGQGVRPQHF.

The chain carries TRBV10-3 and TRBJ1-1; TRBD1 matches 7 bases. This CDR3 is 15 amino acids long. The J segment lost 3 bases and the V segment lost 3 bases, leaving 7 bases of the junction unmatched. Looked up from germline, CDR1 is ENHRY and CDR2 is SYGVKD. As DNA, the CDR3 is TGTGCCATCAGTGACCGACAGGGAGGGGACACTGAAGCTTTCTTT. Translation gives CAISDRQGGDTEAFF.

The chain couples TRBV4-3 to TRBJ2-2; 7 bases line up with TRBD2. This CDR3 comprises 18 residues. The junction had 8 bases not matched to a gene; V was cut back by 0 bases and J by 1 base. Looked up from germline, CDR1 is LGHNA and CDR2 is YSLEER. The CDR3 region is CASSQDLAEGWNTGELFF. CDR3 bases: TGCGCCAGCAGCCAAGATCTAGCGGAGGGGTGGAACACCGGGGAGCTGTTTTTT.

The gene calls are TRBV25-1 and TRBJ1-1; no clear D gene. This CDR3 contains 11 residues. The germline gives CDR1 MGHDK, CDR2 SYGVNS. Trimming left V 8 bases short and J 2 bases short, with 6 bases between. The CDR3 nucleotides read TGTGCCAGCTATGATAACACTGAAGCTTTCTTT. Residues: CASYDNTEAFF. The entire variable domain, with the rest obtained from reference TRBV25-1 and TRBJ1-1, is as follows: EADIYQTPRYLVIGTGKKITLECSQTMGHDKMYWYQQDPGMELHLIHYSYGVNSTEKGDLSSESTVSRIRTEHFPLTLESARPSHTSQYLCASYDNTEAFFGQGTRLTVV.

The chain carries TRBV28 and TRBJ2-7; no firm D call. Per germline, CDR1 MDHEN and CDR2 SYDVKM. The CDR3 runs to 11 residues. The V end was cut by 5 bases, the J end by 7 bases, with 9 bases between. CDR3 DNA sequence: TGTGCCAGCAGTCCCCGCCGGGAGCAGTACTTC. This encodes CASSPRREQYF.

The chain is built from TRBV5-6 and TRBJ2-1; D possibly corresponds to TRBD2 (6 bases). This CDR3 comprises 15 residues. V lost 4 bases and J 7 bases, leaving 18 bases between the germline ends. CDR1 and CDR2 (germline): SGHDT, YYEEEE. CDR3 DNA: TGTGCCAGCAGCCGGTTGGAGGGTCCGGGAAATGAGCAGTTCTTC. Its translation: CASSRLEGPGNEQFF.

This rearrangement joins TRBV15 to TRBJ2-4; D uncertain. CDR1 is LNHNV and CDR2 is YYDKDF in the germline V gene (reference sequence). The CDR3 totals 15 residues. Trimming left V 3 bases short and J 8 bases short, with 17 bases between. The CDR3 DNA follows: TGTGCCACCAGCAGGGACGTGGCGGTTGGGGACATTCAGTACTTC. As protein: CATSRDVAVGDIQYF.

The V and J genes are TRBV29-1 and TRBJ2-3; maybe TRBD1 (5 bases). In germline, CDR1 is SQVTM, CDR2 ANQGSEA. The V end lost 6 bases, the J end lost 3 bases, and 7 bases lay between the germline ends. CDR3 size: 11 residues. The CDR3 DNA sequence: TGCAGCGTAAAGGGGACAGATACGCAGTATTTT. It specifies CSVKGTDTQYF.

This chain uses TRBV20-1 with TRBJ2-5; D not resolved. The CDR3 extends over 10 amino acids. Trimming took 3 bases from V and 4 from J, leaving 3 bases between them. Germline CDR1 and CDR2: DFQATT and SNEGSKA (reference sequence). The CDR3 DNA reads TGCAGTGCTAGCCCAGAGACCCAGTACTTC. It specifies CSASPETQYF.

This clone appeared once. This chain uses TRBV19 with TRBJ1-6; maybe TRBD1 (6 bases). The CDR3 spans 14 residues. V shed 6 bases and J shed 8 bases, with 14 bases lying between them. Germline V gene sequence: CDR1 LNHDA, CDR2 SQIVND (reference sequence). CDR3 DNA sequence: TGTGCCAGTAGGAGTAGGACAGCGGATTCACCCCTCCACTTT. Protein sequence: CASRSRTADSPLHF.

The rearrangement uses TRBV11-3 and TRBJ2-1; 12 bases fit TRBD2. Germline CDR1 is SGHNT and CDR2 is YENEEA. This CDR3 spans 16 amino acids. With V trimmed by 4 bases and J by 8 bases, 9 bases remained unmatched. The chain's CDR3 is CASSSTRTSGVDEQFF. CDR3 DNA sequence: TGTGCCAGCAGCTCAACCCGGACTAGCGGGGTCGATGAGCAGTTCTTC.

V gene TRBV19 combines with J gene TRBJ2-2; either TRBD1 or TRBD2 may supply D (6 bases each). The germline gives CDR1 LNHDA, CDR2 SQIVND (reference sequence). The CDR3 runs to 15 residues. V was shortened by 5 bases and J by 5 bases, with 15 bases between the two germline ends. The CDR3 DNA reads TGTGCCAGTAGTCGAGGAGGGGGGCAAACCGGGGAGCTGTTTTTT. This gives the protein CASSRGGGQTGELFF. The full variable domain, its missing parts supplied by reference TRBV19 and TRBJ2-2, is DGGITQSPKYLFRKEGQNVTLSCEQNLNHDAMYWYRQDPGQGLRLIYYSQIVNDFQKGDIAEGYSVSREKKESFPLTVTSAQKNPTAFYLCASSRGGGQTGELFFGEGSRLTVL.

CDR3 coding DNA: TGTGCCAGCAGTGAATTCGTGGCAGGGAGGACCGGGGAGCTGTTTTTT. This sequence encodes CASSEFVAGRTGELFF. The chain carries TRBV6-1 and TRBJ2-2; D may be TRBD2 (6 bases). CDR1 and CDR2 from the germline V gene are MNHNS and SASEGT. V was cut by 2 bases and J by 5 bases, with 15 bases left in between. The CDR3 has 16 residues.